This is a list of T cell receptor beta chains from one sample in a study of blood T cell repertoires in COVID-19. The data were produced by immunoSEQ multiplex PCR, yet TCRdb's version contains in-frame clones alone and is incomplete. The sample shows 290,000 or so clones, about nine tenths of them seen only once. Sequenced sample: peripheral blood. These TCRs come from a man between 18 and 29 years old with active or convalescent COVID-19. The conserved cysteine and the conserved F or W are not part of the CDR3 here.

ASSVTGRSSYNEQF,14,TRBV5-4,TRBJ2-1
ASSQRASAQNTDTQY,15,TRBV4-1,TRBJ2-3
ASSQVRVGETQY,12,TRBV3-1/TRBV3-2,TRBJ2-5
ASSSGLSDTDTQY,13,TRBV5-5,TRBJ2-3
ASSAGTGRIYGYT,13,TRBV18,TRBJ1-2
ASSEGGTEFYEQY,13,TRBV6-1,TRBJ2-7
ASSEVQDRANWKI,13,TRBV10-1,TRBJ2-7
ASSPSGGKSEQY,12,TRBV19,TRBJ2-7
ASSFGRPGDSPLH,13,TRBV5-4,TRBJ1-6
AISLQLPSSGNTIY,14,TRBV10-3,TRBJ1-3
ASSPLEELITNEKLF,15,TRBV9,TRBJ1-4
ASSEGQGSNQPQH,13,TRBV10-2,TRBJ1-5
ASSTGARGLGYT,12,TRBV5-1,TRBJ1-2
ASSPGTLYNEQF,12,TRBV4-1,TRBJ2-1
ASAVGTADQPQH,12,TRBV5-1,TRBJ1-5
ASSLARINPNGEKLF,15,TRBV5-1,TRBJ1-4
ASNWKTSGAADFSGANVLT,19,TRBV13,TRBJ2-6
ASSSTGLGEQY,11,TRBV7-3,TRBJ2-7
ASSKQGLNTEAF,12,TRBV28,TRBJ1-1
ASSLGTTPDTQY,12,TRBV5-4,TRBJ2-3
ASSFQGDQPQH,11,TRBV27,TRBJ1-5
ASSQRLLLSGNTIY,14,TRBV3-1/TRBV3-2,TRBJ1-3
ASSTGTEGYNEQF,13,TRBV6-4,TRBJ2-1
ASSQVTAGTAY,11,TRBV14,TRBJ2-3
ASSRTETYSNQPQH,14,TRBV19,TRBJ1-5
AISESWGLGEAF,12,TRBV10-3,TRBJ1-1
ASSFLDRARGEAF,13,TRBV7-2,TRBJ1-1
ASSLEYIGRGVSNQPQH,17,TRBV5-8,TRBJ1-5
ASSYEQEGGYT,11,TRBV6-6,TRBJ1-2
ASSFMETNTGELF,13,TRBV5-1,TRBJ2-2
ASSLGWTFIKAQY,13,TRBV7-9,TRBJ2-5
ASTKRGTGGWETQY,14,TRBV9,TRBJ2-5
ASSQGGGPTKQY,12,TRBV3-1/TRBV3-2,TRBJ2-7
ASSSGLAGRNTQY,13,TRBV27,TRBJ2-3
ASSITGIGSPLH,12,TRBV19,TRBJ1-6
ASSAYLGTGAVTNEKLF,17,TRBV7-2,TRBJ1-4
ASTGQARTEAF,11,TRBV2,TRBJ1-1
ASSMGRVGYNEQF,13,TRBV5-1,TRBJ2-1
ASNPWGRETQY,11,TRBV28,TRBJ2-5
ASSLDPGGLPYEQY,14,TRBV5-1,TRBJ2-7
ASSQGLAEYNEQF,13,TRBV27,TRBJ2-1
ASTQDNQPQH,10,TRBV7-9,TRBJ1-5
AISETTLEKLF,11,TRBV10-3,TRBJ1-4